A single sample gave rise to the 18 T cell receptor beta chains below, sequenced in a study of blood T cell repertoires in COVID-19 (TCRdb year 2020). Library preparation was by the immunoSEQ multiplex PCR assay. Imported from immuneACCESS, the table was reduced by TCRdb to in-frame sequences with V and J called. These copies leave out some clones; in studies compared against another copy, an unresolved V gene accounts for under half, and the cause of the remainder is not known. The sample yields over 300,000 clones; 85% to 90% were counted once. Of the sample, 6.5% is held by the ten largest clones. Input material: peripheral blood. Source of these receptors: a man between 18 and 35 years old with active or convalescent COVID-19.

In DNA, the CDR3 is TGTGCCAGCAGTCCCGGCATCGGACTAGTGCAAGAGACCCAGTACTTC. The encoded protein is CASSPGIGLVQETQYF. This chain joins TRBV6-6 and TRBJ2-5; TRBD2 matches at 7 bases. The germline V gene encodes CDR1 MNHNY and CDR2 SVGAGI (reference sequence). The CDR3 has 16 amino acids. The V and J ends lost 5 bases and 2 bases, in that order; junction bases with no gene match: 11.

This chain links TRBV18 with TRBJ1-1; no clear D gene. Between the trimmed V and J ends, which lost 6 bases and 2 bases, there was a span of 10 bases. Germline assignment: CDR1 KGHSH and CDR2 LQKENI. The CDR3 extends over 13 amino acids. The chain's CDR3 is CASSPTLNTEAFF. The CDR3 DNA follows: TGTGCCAGCTCGCCCACTTTAAACACTGAAGCTTTCTTT.

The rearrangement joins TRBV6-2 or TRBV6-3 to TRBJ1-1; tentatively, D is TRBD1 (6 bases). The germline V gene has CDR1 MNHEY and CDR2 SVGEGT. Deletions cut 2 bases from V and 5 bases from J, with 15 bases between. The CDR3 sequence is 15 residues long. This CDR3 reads CASSYEGGGFTEAFF. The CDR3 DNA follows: TGTGCCAGCAGTTACGAGGGAGGGGGTTTTACTGAAGCTTTCTTT.

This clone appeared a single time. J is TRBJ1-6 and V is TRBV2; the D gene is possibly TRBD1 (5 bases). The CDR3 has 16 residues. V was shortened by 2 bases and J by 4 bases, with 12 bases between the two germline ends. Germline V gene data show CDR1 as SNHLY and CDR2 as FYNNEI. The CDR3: CASSESPGGYNSPLHF. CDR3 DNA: TGTGCCAGCAGTGAATCCCCGGGGGGGTATAATTCACCCCTCCACTTT.

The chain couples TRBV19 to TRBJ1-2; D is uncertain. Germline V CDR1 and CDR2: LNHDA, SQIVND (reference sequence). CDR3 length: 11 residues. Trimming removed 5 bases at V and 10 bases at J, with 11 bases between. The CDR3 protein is CASSSTSVYTF. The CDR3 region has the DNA TGTGCCAGTAGTTCTACTAGTGTCTACACCTTC. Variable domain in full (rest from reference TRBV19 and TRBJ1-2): DGGITQSPKYLFRKEGQNVTLSCEQNLNHDAMYWYRQDPGQGLRLIYYSQIVNDFQKGDIAEGYSVSREKKESFPLTVTSAQKNPTAFYLCASSSTSVYTFGSGTRLTVV.

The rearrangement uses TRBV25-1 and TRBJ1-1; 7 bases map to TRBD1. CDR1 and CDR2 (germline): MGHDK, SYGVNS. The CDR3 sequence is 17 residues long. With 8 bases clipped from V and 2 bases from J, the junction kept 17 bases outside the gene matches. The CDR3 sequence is CASLPMGQILDNTEAFF. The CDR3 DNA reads TGTGCCAGCCTCCCGATGGGACAGATTCTTGATAACACTGAAGCTTTCTTT. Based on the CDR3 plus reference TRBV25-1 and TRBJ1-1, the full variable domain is EADIYQTPRYLVIGTGKKITLECSQTMGHDKMYWYQQDPGMELHLIHYSYGVNSTEKGDLSSESTVSRIRTEHFPLTLESARPSHTSQYLCASLPMGQILDNTEAFFGQGTRLTVV.

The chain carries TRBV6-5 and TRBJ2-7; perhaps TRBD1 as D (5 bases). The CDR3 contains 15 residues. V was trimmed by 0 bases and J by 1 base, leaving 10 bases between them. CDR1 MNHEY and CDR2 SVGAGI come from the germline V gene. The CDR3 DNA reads TGTGCCAGCAGTTACTCGGCGACAGAGTCCTACGAGCAGTACTTC. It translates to CASSYSATESYEQYF.

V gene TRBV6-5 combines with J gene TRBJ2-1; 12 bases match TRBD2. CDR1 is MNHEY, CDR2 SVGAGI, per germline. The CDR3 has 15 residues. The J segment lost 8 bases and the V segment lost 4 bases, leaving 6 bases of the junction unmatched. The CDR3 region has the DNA TGTGCCAGCAGTTCCTCGACTAGCGGGAGCTATGAGCAGTTCTTC. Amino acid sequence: CASSSSTSGSYEQFF.

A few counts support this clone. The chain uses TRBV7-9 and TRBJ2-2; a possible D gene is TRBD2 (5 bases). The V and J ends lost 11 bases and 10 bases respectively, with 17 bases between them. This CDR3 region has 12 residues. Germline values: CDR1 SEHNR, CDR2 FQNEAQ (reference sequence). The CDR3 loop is CAGQEEVEELFF. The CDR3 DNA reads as TGTGCCGGTCAGGAGGAGGTGGAGGAGCTGTTTTTT.

The CDR3 protein is CASSKRTGAGPYGYTF. In nucleotides, the CDR3 is TGTGCCAGCAGCAAAAGGACAGGGGCCGGCCCATATGGCTACACCTTC. The rearrangement joins TRBV9 to TRBJ1-2; 9 nucleotides agree with TRBD1. The CDR3 length is 16 residues. J lost 5 bases, V lost 4 bases, and 12 bases had no gene match. Germline V gene lookup returns CDR1 SGDLS and CDR2 YYNGEE.

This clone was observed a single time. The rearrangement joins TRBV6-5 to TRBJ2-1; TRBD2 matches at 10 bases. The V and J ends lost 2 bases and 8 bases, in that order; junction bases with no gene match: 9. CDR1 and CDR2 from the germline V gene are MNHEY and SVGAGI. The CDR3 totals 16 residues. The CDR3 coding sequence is TGTGCCAGCAGTTACACCAGTGCTAGCGGGAGCGATGAGCAGTTCTTC. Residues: CASSYTSASGSDEQFF.

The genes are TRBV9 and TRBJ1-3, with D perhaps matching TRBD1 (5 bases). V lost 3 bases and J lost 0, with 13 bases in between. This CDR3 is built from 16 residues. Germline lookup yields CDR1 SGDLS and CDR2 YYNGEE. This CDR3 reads CASSARTGLSGNTIYF. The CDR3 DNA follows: TGTGCCAGCAGCGCCCGGACGGGACTCTCTGGAAACACCATATATTTT.

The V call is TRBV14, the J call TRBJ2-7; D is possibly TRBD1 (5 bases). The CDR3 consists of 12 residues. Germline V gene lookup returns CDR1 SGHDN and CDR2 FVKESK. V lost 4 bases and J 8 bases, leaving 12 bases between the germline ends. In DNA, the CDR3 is TGTGCCAGCAGCCTGACAGCACGCAAGCAGTACTTC. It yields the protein CASSLTARKQYF.

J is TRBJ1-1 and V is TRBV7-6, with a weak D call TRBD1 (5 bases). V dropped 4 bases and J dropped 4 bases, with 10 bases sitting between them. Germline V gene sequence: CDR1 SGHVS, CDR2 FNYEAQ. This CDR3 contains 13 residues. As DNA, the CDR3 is TGTGCCAGCAGCTCCAGGGAGGTCACTGAAGCTTTCTTT. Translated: CASSSREVTEAFF.

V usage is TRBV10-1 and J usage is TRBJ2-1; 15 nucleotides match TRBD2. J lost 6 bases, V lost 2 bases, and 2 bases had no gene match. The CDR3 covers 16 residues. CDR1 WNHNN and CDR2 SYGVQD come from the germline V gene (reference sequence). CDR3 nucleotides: TGCGCCAGCAGTGAGAGGGGACTAGCGGGGGGCAATGAGCAGTTCTTC. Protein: CASSERGLAGGNEQFF.

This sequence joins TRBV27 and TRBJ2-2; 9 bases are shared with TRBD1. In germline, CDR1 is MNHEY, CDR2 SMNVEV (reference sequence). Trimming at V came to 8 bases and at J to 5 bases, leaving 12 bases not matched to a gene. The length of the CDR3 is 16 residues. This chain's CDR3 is CASGVVGTGKTGELFF. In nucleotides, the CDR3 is TGTGCCAGCGGGGTGGTAGGGACAGGGAAAACCGGGGAGCTGTTTTTT.

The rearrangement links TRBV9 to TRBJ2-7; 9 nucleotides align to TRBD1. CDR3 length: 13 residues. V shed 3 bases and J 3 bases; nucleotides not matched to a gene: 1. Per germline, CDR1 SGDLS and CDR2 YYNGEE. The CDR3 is CASSGDRDYEQYF. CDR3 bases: TGTGCCAGCAGCGGGGACAGGGACTACGAGCAGTACTTC.

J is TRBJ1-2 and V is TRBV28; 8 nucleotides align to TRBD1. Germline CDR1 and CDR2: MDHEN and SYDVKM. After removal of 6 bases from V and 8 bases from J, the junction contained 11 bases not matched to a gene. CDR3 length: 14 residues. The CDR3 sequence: CASSRTGQLLGYTF. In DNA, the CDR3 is TGTGCCAGCAGCCGGACAGGGCAACTCCTAGGCTACACCTTC.